This T cell receptor (beta chain) was sequenced during a study of T cells in Graves' hyperthyroidism and ophthalmopathy. V was pared by 2 bases and J by 0 bases, with 8 bases of the junction left unmatched. The CDR3 extends over 17 amino acids. The germline V gene encodes CDR1 DFQATT and CDR2 SNEGSKA (reference sequence). The CDR3 regions of TCR beta were amplified from RNA transcripts. During a first-round RT-PCR of the TCR CDR3, the HTBI primer set was used. TCRdb itself ran the multiplex PCR reads through MiXCR, one entry per CDR3 protein. The table shows more than 600,000 distinct CDR3 sequences, with 16% occurring only once. This clonotype was found a few times.

Sequencing was carried out using blood. The chain employs TRBV20-1 and TRBJ1-5, with TRBD1 identical over 9 bases. This clonotype originated in a man younger than 35 with Graves' hyperthyroidism. The CDR3 coding sequence is TGCAGTGCTAGACGACAGGGGGGGATTTATAGCAATCAGCCCCAGCATTTT. Translating it yields CSARRQGGIYSNQPQHF.